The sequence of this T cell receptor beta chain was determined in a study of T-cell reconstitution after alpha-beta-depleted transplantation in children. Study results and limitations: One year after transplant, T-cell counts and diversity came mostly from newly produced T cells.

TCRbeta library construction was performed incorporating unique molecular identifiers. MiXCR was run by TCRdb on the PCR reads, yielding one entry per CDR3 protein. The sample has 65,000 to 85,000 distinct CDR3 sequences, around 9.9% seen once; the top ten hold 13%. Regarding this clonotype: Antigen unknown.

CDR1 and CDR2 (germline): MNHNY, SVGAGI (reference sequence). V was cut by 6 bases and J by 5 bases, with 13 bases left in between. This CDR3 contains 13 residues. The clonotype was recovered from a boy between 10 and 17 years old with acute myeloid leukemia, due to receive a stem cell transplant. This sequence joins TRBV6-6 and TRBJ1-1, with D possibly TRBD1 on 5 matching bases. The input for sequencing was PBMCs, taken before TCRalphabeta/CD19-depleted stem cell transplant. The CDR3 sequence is CASRKGWETEAFF. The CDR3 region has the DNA TGTGCCAGCAGAAAGGGGTGGGAGACTGAAGCTTTCTTT.